This record looks at one TCR beta chain sequence and its context. What it recognizes is unknown. Profiled with immunoSEQ multiplex PCR; TCRdb holds only in-frame clones, not every one. The repertoire holds under 300,000 clones, about 69% seen once, with 11% in the top ten. Per the germline V gene, CDR1 is SNHLY and CDR2 is FYNNEI. The CDR3 runs 15 residues. V was clipped by 0 bases and J by 6 bases, with 12 bases between them. The data stem from a study of shared clonotypes between healthy human individuals. Study details: Each donor's CD4 naive and CD4 memory cells filled three plates apiece, CD8 naive two, and CD8 memory one. Findings and caveats of the study: Rarefaction analysis demonstrated incomplete sorted-subset sequencing notwithstanding large depth. What limited the represented genetic and exposure-history diversity was the small number of donors.

Naive CD45RA+ and memory CD45RA-negative subsets were split from CD4+ cells. This chain connects TRBV2 to TRBJ1-5; TRBD1 might be the D (5 bases). Material: memory CD4+ T cells sorted from blood. The subset denotes: CD45RA-negative fraction. The sequence was collected from a young man in good health. The CDR3 here is CASSEAPGILQPQHF. The CDR3 DNA sequence: TGTGCCAGCAGTGAAGCCCCAGGGATACTTCAGCCCCAGCATTTT.